Below, 14 T cell receptor beta chains from the same sample are listed, as sequenced in a study of patients and donors after allogeneic stem cell transplantation. From the RT-PCR reads, TCRdb called clonotypes with MiXCR, one entry per CDR3 protein. Seen here are about 960,000 distinct CDR3 sequences, roughly 18% observed once, and the top ten hold around 6%. The sample was blood, either unsorted or a sorted T cell fraction (not recorded which). The receptors were sampled from a human donor who was either an allogeneic HSCT recipient or a stem cell or donor lymphocyte infusion donor (not recorded which). It is not recorded whose cells these are; they may come from a transplant donor.

This clonotype was picked up a small number of times. The genes are TRBV5-1 and TRBJ2-1; tentative D call: TRBD2 (6 bases). This CDR3 has 15 residues. CDR1 is SGHRS and CDR2 is YFSETQ in the germline V gene. Trimming cost V 3 bases and J 0 bases, with 10 bases left between them. The CDR3 sequence: CASSSAGSSYNEQFF. The CDR3 DNA is TGCGCCAGCAGCTCTGCGGGGAGCTCCTACAATGAGCAGTTCTTC. The full variable domain, in which reference TRBV5-1 and TRBJ2-1 provide the parts outside the CDR3, is KAGVTQTPRYLIKTRGQQVTLSCSPISGHRSVSWYQQTPGQGLQFLFEYFSETQRNKGNFPGRFSGRQFSNSRSEMNVSTLELGDSALYLCASSSAGSSYNEQFFGPGTRLTVL.

This clonotype was seen ten or more times. This chain links TRBV5-1 with TRBJ2-1, with 10 bases fitting TRBD2. The V and J ends lost 5 bases and 4 bases, in that order; junction bases with no gene match: 6. The V gene's germline CDR1 is SGHRS and CDR2 YFSETQ. The CDR3 covers 15 residues. This CDR3 reads CASRIASGGYNEQFF. In DNA, the CDR3 is TGCGCCAGCAGAATAGCTAGCGGGGGTTACAATGAGCAGTTCTTC.

The chain uses TRBV4-3 and TRBJ1-1; D gene unclear. V was pared by 0 bases and J by 0 bases, with 8 bases between. Germline V gives CDR1 LGHNA, CDR2 YSLEER. The length of the CDR3 is 15 residues. CDR3 DNA: TGCGCCAGCAGCCAAGAGGTTAGCATGAACACTGAAGCTTTCTTT. Amino acid sequence: CASSQEVSMNTEAFF.

This clonotype has a handful of counts. V gene TRBV7-9 combines with J gene TRBJ2-1; 10 nucleotides agree with TRBD1. Germline V gene data show CDR1 as SEHNR and CDR2 as FQNEAQ (reference sequence). J lost 7 bases, V lost 4 bases, and 4 bases had no gene match. The CDR3 covers 14 residues. CDR3 bases: TGTGCCAGCAGCTCGACAGGGGGCAAAAATGAGCAGTTCTTC. Its protein is CASSSTGGKNEQFF.

The chain is built from TRBV29-1 and TRBJ1-1; tentative D call: TRBD1 (6 bases). CDR3 size: 11 residues. Looked up from germline, CDR1 is SQVTM and CDR2 is ANQGSEA. Trimming removed 4 bases from V and 6 bases from J, with 9 bases in between. CDR3 sequence (DNA): TGCAGCGTTGCAGGGGCGGCTGAAGCTTTCTTT. Encoded protein: CSVAGAAEAFF.

The chain is built from TRBV4-1 and TRBJ2-3; perhaps TRBD2 as D (6 bases). The CDR3 runs 13 residues. Trimming took off 1 base at V and 4 bases at J, with 6 bases between the two ends. Germline V lookup: CDR1 MGHRA, CDR2 YSYEKL. The CDR3 bases are TGCGCCAGCAGCCAAGGGGAGGCAGATACGCAGTATTTT. It codes for CASSQGEADTQYF.

This clonotype was observed a few times. This chain connects TRBV6-5 to TRBJ2-6; D gene unclear. Trimming pared 4 bases from V and 3 bases from J, leaving 16 bases between. CDR1 is MNHEY, CDR2 SVGAGI, per germline. The CDR3 consists of 17 residues. CDR3 in amino acids: CASSSLTLDNGANVLTF. CDR3 DNA sequence: TGTGCCAGCAGTTCTCTCACTCTAGATAATGGGGCCAACGTCCTGACTTTC.

The gene calls are TRBV4-2 and TRBJ2-1, with D possibly TRBD2 on 6 matching bases. Per the germline V gene, CDR1 is LGHNA and CDR2 is YNFKEQ. The CDR3 totals 18 residues. Trimming left V 2 bases short and J 0 bases short, with 17 bases between. In nucleotides, the CDR3 is TGTGCCAGCAGCCAACCTGTGCGGGGCGGGGACTCCTACAATGAGCAGTTCTTC. It is translated as CASSQPVRGGDSYNEQFF.

The rearrangement joins TRBV7-9 to TRBJ2-1, with 8 nucleotides matching TRBD2. The V gene end was trimmed by 1 base and the J gene end by 8 bases; junction bases not matched to a gene: 7. The CDR3 sequence is 15 residues long. CDR1 is SEHNR and CDR2 is FQNEAQ in the germline V gene (reference sequence). In nucleotides, the CDR3 is TGTGCCAGCAGCTTAGTAGCGGGGCCCTCCCATGAGCAGTTCTTC. This gives the protein CASSLVAGPSHEQFF.

The V call is TRBV24-1, the J call TRBJ2-2; D gene unclear. The CDR3 extends over 18 amino acids. Germline V gene data show CDR1 as KGHDR and CDR2 as SFDVKD. V lost 0 bases and J 0 bases, leaving 13 bases between the germline ends. The CDR3 sequence is CATSDLLDTPSNTGELFF. In DNA form, the CDR3 reads TGTGCCACCAGTGATTTGCTAGACACTCCTTCGAACACCGGGGAGCTGTTTTTT.

This rearrangement joins TRBV21-1 to TRBJ2-5; TRBD2, as called in the table, went unchecked against the DNA. TRBV21-1 counts as a pseudogene. The CDR3 sequence is 14 residues long. The CDR3 loop reads CASSYPEGQTGEYF. The CDR3 DNA follows: TGTGCCAGCTCCTACCCGGAGGGCCAGACTGGGGAGTACTTC.

Many counts were recorded for this clonotype. The rearrangement joins TRBV12-3 or TRBV12-4 to TRBJ1-5; 12 nucleotides line up with TRBD1. After removal of 5 bases from V and 9 bases from J, the junction contained 2 bases not matched to a gene. The CDR3 is made up of 13 amino acids. The CDR3 protein is CASSGTGGSPQHF. As DNA, the CDR3 is TGTGCCAGCAGTGGGACAGGGGGCTCGCCCCAGCATTTT.

This clonotype was detected only a few times. The chain carries TRBV6-5 and TRBJ1-2, with D unclear. This CDR3 is built from 15 residues. Trimming took off 2 bases at V and 1 base at J, with 11 bases between the two ends. Germline V gene lookup returns CDR1 MNHEY and CDR2 SVGAGI. The CDR3 coding sequence is TGTGCCAGCAGTTACGGCGGGCAGGATAACTATGGCTACACCTTC. It encodes CASSYGGQDNYGYTF.

This clonotype was seen at least ten times. This chain uses TRBV5-1 with TRBJ1-5, with TRBD1 matching 9 bases. The CDR3 extends over 15 amino acids. The ends lost 4 bases at V and 1 base at J; junction bases unmatched: 3. Germline CDR1 and CDR2: SGHRS and YFSETQ. In DNA form, the CDR3 reads TGCGCCAGCAGCCCCGGGACAGGGAGCAATCAGCCCCAGCATTTT. Translating gives CASSPGTGSNQPQHF. Variable domain in full (rest from reference TRBV5-1 and TRBJ1-5): KAGVTQTPRYLIKTRGQQVTLSCSPISGHRSVSWYQQTPGQGLQFLFEYFSETQRNKGNFPGRFSGRQFSNSRSEMNVSTLELGDSALYLCASSPGTGSNQPQHFGDGTRLSIL.